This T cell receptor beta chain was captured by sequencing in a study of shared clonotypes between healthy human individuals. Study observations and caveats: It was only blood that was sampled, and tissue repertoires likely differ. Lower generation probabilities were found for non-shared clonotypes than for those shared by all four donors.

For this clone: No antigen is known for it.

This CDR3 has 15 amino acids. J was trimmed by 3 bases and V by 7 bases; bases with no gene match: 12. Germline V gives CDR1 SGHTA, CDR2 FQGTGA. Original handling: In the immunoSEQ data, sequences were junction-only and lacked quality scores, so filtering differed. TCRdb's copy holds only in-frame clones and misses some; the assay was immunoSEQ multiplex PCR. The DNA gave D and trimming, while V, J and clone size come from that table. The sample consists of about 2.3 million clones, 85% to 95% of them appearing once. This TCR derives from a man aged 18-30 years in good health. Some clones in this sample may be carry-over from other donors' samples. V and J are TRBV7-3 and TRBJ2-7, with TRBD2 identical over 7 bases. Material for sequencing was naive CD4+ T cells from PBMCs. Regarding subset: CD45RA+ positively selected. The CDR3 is CASTQSPSGFYEQYF. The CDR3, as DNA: TGTGCCAGCACCCAAAGCCCTAGCGGCTTCTACGAGCAGTACTTC.